Below, one TCR beta chain is given with its context. Its antigen remains undetermined. Base qualities are missing; no much larger clone stands one base away. The CDR3 runs 14 residues from the cysteine to the phenylalanine. Only the CDR3 DNA stays, 42 bases, in frame from base 1. V loses 1 base of germline sequence and J loses 2 bases, and the interval between the two ends is 5 bases. CDR1 and CDR2 (SGHTA, FQGNSA) derive from the germline V gene. These data originate in a study of control samples from healthy donors and cancer patients (dated by TCRdb to the early 2020s). Library construction relied on the immunoSEQ multiplex PCR assay. In its TCRdb copy, this immuneACCESS table keeps in-frame sequences only and misses some clones. Where compared with another copy, unresolved V genes explain less than half of these, and the others have no known cause. A total of about 120,000 clones appear in this sample, roughly 87% of them only once. The ten largest account for under 2% of the sample.

The sequenced material came from blood. The receptor was derived from a man aged 18 to 29 in good health. Recombination connected TRBV7-2 to TRBJ2-2, with no confidently assigned D gene. The nucleotide sequence is given as TGTGCCAGCAGCTTAGATCCCAACACCGGGGAGCTGTTTTTT. This yields the protein CASSLDPNTGELFF.